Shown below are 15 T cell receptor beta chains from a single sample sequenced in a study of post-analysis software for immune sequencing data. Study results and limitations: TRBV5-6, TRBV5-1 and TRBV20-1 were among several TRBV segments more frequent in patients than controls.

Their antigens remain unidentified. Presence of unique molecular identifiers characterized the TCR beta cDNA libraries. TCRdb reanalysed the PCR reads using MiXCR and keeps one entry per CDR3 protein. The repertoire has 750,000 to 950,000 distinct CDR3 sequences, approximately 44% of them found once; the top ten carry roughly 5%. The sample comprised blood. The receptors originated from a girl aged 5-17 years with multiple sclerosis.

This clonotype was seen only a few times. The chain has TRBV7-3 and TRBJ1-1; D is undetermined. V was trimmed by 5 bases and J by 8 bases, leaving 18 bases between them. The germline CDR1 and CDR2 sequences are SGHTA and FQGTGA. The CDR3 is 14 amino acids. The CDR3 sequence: CASSLYGVRAEAFF. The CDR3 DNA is TGTGCCAGCAGCCTCTACGGGGTTCGGGCCGAAGCTTTCTTT.

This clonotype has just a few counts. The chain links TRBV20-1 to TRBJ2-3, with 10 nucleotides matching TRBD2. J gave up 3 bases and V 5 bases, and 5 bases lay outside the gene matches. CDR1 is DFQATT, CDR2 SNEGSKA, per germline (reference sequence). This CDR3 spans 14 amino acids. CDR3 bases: TGCAGTGCTTCTAGCGGGAGATTGACAGATACGCAGTATTTT. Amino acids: CSASSGRLTDTQYF.

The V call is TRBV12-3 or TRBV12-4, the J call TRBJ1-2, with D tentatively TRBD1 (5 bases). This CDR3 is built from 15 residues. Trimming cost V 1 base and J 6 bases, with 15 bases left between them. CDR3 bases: TGTGCCAGCAGTTTAGAGGCGGGACCCACCCATGGCTACACCTTC. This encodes CASSLEAGPTHGYTF.

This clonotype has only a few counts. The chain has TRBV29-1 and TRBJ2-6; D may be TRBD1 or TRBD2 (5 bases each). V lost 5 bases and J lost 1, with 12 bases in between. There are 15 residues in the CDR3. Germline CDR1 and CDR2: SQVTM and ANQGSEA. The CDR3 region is CSVLGRPSGANVLTF. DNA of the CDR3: TGCAGCGTTCTGGGACGCCCTTCTGGGGCCAACGTCCTGACTTTC.

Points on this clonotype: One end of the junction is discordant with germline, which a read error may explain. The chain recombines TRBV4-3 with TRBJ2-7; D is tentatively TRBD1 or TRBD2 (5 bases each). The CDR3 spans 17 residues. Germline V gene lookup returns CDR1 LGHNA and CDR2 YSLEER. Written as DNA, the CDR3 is TGCACCAGCAGCCAAGGGCTTTGGGACGGCAGTCCTTACGAGCAGTACTTC. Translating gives CTSSQGLWDGSPYEQYF.

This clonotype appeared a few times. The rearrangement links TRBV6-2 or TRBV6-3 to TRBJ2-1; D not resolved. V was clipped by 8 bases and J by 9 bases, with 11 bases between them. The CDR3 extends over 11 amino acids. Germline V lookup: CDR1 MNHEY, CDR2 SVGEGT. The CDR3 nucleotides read TGTGCCAGCGGTCTGGGTGGTGAGCAGTTCTTC. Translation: CASGLGGEQFF.

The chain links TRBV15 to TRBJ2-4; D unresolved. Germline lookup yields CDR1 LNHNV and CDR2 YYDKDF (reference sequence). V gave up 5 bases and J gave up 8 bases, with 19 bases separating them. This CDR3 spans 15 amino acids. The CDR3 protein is CATSPAPTKTDIQYF. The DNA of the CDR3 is TGTGCCACCAGCCCGGCCCCGACCAAAACCGACATTCAGTACTTC.

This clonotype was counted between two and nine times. In nucleotides, the CDR3 is TGTGCCAGCAGTTTACCGACGGGCCCGAACACCGGGGAGCTGTTTTTT. Its protein is CASSLPTGPNTGELFF. The chain couples TRBV12-3 or TRBV12-4 to TRBJ2-2; D is unresolved. The CDR3 covers 16 residues. V was shortened by 2 bases and J by 0 bases, with 10 bases between the two germline ends.

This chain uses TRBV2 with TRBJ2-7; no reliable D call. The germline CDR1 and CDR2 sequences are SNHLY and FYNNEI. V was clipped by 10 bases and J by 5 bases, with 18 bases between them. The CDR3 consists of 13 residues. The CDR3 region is CAMSPRLDHEQYF. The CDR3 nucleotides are TGTGCCATGAGCCCTAGGCTAGACCACGAGCAGTACTTC.

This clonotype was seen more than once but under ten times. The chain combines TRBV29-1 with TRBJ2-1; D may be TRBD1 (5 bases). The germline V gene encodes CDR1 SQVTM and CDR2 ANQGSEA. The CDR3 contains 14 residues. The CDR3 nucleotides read TGCAGTGCATCAGGGAAGGGGTCCTACAATGAGCAGTTCTTC. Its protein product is CSASGKGSYNEQFF.

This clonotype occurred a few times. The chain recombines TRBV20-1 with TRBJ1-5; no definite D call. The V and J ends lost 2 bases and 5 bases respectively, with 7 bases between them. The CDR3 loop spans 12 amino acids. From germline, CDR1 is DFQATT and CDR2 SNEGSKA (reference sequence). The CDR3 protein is CSARHPDQPQHF. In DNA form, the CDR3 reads TGCAGTGCTAGACACCCCGATCAGCCCCAGCATTTT.

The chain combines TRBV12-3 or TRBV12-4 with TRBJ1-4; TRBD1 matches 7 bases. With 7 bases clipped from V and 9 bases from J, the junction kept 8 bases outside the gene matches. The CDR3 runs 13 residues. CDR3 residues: CASTADRRQKLFF. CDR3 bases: TGTGCCAGCACCGCGGACAGGCGCCAAAAACTGTTTTTT.

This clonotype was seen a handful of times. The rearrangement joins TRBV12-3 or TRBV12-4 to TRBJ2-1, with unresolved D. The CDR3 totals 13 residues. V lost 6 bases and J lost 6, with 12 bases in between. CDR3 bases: TGTGCCAGCAGCCTGTCACCTCCCAATGAGCAGTTCTTC. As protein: CASSLSPPNEQFF.

Here the CDR3 DNA reads TGCAGCGTTGAAAGGCGGGAGAACGAGCAGTTCTTC. Amino acid sequence: CSVERRENEQFF. The V call is TRBV29-1, the J call TRBJ2-1; 7 bases are a match to TRBD2. Germline CDR1 SQVTM, CDR2 ANQGSEA. J gave up 10 bases and V 2 bases, and 5 bases lay outside the gene matches. There are 12 residues in the CDR3.

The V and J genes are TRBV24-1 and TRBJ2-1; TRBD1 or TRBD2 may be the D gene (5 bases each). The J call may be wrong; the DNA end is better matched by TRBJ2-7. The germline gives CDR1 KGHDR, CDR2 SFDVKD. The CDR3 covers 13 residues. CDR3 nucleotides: TGTGCCACCAGTGTTGGGGGATACAATGAGCAGTACTTC. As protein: CATSVGGYNEQYF.